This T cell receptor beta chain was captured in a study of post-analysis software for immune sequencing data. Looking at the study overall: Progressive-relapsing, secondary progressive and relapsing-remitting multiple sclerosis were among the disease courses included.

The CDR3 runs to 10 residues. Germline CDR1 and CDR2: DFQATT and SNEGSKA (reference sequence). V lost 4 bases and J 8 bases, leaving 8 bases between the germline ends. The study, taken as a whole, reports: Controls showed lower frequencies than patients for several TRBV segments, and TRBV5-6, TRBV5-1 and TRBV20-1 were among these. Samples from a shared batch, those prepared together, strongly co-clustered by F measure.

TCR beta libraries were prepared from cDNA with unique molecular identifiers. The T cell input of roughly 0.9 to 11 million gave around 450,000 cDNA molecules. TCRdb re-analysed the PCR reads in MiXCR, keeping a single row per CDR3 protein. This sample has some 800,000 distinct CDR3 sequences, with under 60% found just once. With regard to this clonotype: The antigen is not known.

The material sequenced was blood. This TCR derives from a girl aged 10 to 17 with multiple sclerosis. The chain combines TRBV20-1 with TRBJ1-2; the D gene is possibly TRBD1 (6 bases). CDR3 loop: CSANRDGYTF. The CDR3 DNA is TGCAGTGCTAACAGGGACGGCTACACCTTC.